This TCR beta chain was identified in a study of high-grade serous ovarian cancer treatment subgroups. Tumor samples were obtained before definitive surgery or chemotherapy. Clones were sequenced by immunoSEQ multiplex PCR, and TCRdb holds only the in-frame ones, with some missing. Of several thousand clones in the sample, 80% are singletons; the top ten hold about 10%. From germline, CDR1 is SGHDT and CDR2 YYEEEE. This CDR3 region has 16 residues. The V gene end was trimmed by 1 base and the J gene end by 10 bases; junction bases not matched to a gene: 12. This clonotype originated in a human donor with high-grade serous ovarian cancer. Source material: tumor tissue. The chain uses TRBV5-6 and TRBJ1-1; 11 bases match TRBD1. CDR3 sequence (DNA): TGTGCCAGCAGCTTGCTAGCCCGGGACAGGGGGAAAAGAGCTTTCTTT. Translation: CASSLLARDRGKRAFF.